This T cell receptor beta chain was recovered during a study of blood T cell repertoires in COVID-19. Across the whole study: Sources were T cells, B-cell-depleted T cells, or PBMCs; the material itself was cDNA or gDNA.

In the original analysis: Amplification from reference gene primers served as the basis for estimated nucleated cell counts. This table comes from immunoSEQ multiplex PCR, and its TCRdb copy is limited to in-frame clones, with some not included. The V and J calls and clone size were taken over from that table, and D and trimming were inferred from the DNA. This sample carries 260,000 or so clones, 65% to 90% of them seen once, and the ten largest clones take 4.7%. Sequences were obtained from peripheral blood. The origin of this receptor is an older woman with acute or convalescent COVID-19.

CDR3 coding DNA: TGTGCCAGCCACCCCTTCCGACTAGCGGGGGGGCAAGAGACCCAGTACTTC. It codes for CASHPFRLAGGQETQYF. The rearrangement joins TRBV3-1 (or the pseudogene TRBV3-2) to TRBJ2-5, with 14 bases that match TRBD2. Germline CDR1 reads LGHDT; CDR2 reads YNNKEL (reference sequence). V shed 8 bases, J shed 2 bases, and the junction held 10 bases outside the gene matches. The CDR3 loop spans 17 amino acids.